The 14 T cell receptor beta chains given below trace back to one sample, sequenced in a study of shared clonotypes between healthy human individuals. Clones were read by immunoSEQ multiplex PCR, and TCRdb kept only the in-frame ones, dropping some. The repertoire has some 2.4 million clones, over 85% of them found once; the top ten carry approximately 0.36%. The sequenced sample consisted of naive CD4+ T cells from PBMCs. The sample's subset: CD45RA+ positively selected. Receptors were obtained from a man in his late teens or twenties in good health. Some clones in this sample may be carry-over from other donors' samples.

The chain has TRBV2 and TRBJ1-2; D gene uncertain. V dropped 7 bases and J dropped 2 bases, with 14 bases sitting between them. In germline, CDR1 is SNHLY, CDR2 FYNNEI. This CDR3 spans 14 amino acids. The CDR3 sequence is CASTRGASNYGYTF. In DNA, the CDR3 is TGTGCCAGCACCCGGGGAGCCTCCAACTATGGCTACACCTTC.

The chain has TRBV10-1 and TRBJ1-2; TRBD1 aligns across 10 bases. The trim removed 3 bases at V and 6 bases at J, leaving 7 bases unmatched. Germline loops: CDR1 WNHNN, CDR2 SYGVQD (reference sequence). The CDR3 consists of 15 residues. DNA of the CDR3: TGCGCCAGCAGTGAACCGGGACAGGGGATTAATGGCTACACCTTC. This codes for CASSEPGQGINGYTF.

The CDR3 DNA reads as TGTGCCAGCAGCTTCCGAAGCGTAAAACTGTTTTTT. Its translation: CASSFRSVKLFF. The genes are TRBV7-9 and TRBJ1-4, with D hard to call. CDR3 length: 12 residues. CDR1 and CDR2 (germline): SEHNR, FQNEAQ (reference sequence). Trimming took off 3 bases at V and 10 bases at J, with 9 bases between the two ends.

This clone was seen only a few times. The chain is built from TRBV5-1 and TRBJ1-1, with D unresolved. V was cut by 5 bases and J by 1 base, with 12 bases left in between. Germline CDR1 is SGHRS and CDR2 is YFSETQ. This CDR3 region has 14 residues. The CDR3 DNA follows: TGCGCCAGCAGTACTGGACCGCCGAACACTGAAGCTTTCTTT. This sequence encodes CASSTGPPNTEAFF.

The count of this clone is one. Other DNA sequences within the sample encode an identical CDR3. The chain combines TRBV18 with TRBJ2-7; maybe TRBD1 (6 bases). Germline CDR1 KGHSH, CDR2 LQKENI. This CDR3 is 13 amino acids long. Deletions cut 5 bases from V and 4 bases from J, with 12 bases between. The CDR3 DNA sequence: TGTGCCAGCTCAACAGGGACACCTTACGAGCAGTACTTC. Translating gives CASSTGTPYEQYF.

The J gene is TRBJ1-6, the V gene TRBV2; 9 bases are shared with TRBD1. The ends lost 6 bases at V and 3 bases at J; junction bases unmatched: 0. The CDR3 sequence is 14 residues long. Looked up from germline, CDR1 is SNHLY and CDR2 is FYNNEI. CDR3 loop: CASRGQGYNSPLHF. In DNA, the CDR3 is TGTGCCAGCAGGGGACAGGGCTATAATTCACCCCTCCACTTT. The variable domain in full, with the rest retrieved from reference TRBV2 and TRBJ1-6, is EPEVTQTPSHQVTQMGQEVILRCVPISNHLYFYWYRQILGQKVEFLVSFYNNEISEKSEIFDDQFSVERPDGSNFTLKIRSTKLEDSAMYFCASRGQGYNSPLHFGNGTRLTVT.

This clone was seen only once. The CDR3 coding sequence is TGTGCCAGCAGCTCAGAGGGGACTAGCGGCACAGATACGCAGTATTTT. Translation gives CASSSEGTSGTDTQYF. The chain recombines TRBV7-6 with TRBJ2-3; 10 bases are a match to TRBD2. The CDR3 sequence is 16 residues long. Trimming took 4 bases from V and 1 from J; bases not matched to a gene: 5. Germline V gene lookup returns CDR1 SGHVS and CDR2 FNYEAQ.

The chain joins TRBV28 to TRBJ1-5; D is unresolved. CDR1 is MDHEN and CDR2 is SYDVKM in the germline V gene. V lost 1 base, J lost 2 bases, and 15 bases lay in between. The CDR3 has 17 amino acids. The chain's CDR3 is CASSLLFGVVGNQPQHF. CDR3 DNA sequence: TGTGCCAGCAGTTTATTATTCGGGGTCGTTGGCAATCAGCCCCAGCATTTT.

The chain joins TRBV7-9 to TRBJ2-1; D remains ambiguous. V lost 5 bases, J lost 6 bases, and 5 bases lay in between. Germline CDR1 is SEHNR and CDR2 is FQNEAQ (reference sequence). There are 11 residues in the CDR3. CDR3 region: CASSQTNEQFF. The CDR3 DNA follows: TGTGCCAGCAGCCAGACCAATGAGCAGTTCTTC.

The V and J genes are TRBV7-2 and TRBJ1-5, with 8 nucleotides matching TRBD1. Germline V gene data show CDR1 as SGHTA and CDR2 as FQGNSA. The CDR3 is 19 amino acids. Germline trimming cut 3 bases from V and 0 bases from J; bases unmatched to any gene: 13. The CDR3 DNA reads as TGTGCCAGCAGCTTGATGCTCCGGACAGGGCGATATAGCAATCAGCCCCAGCATTTT. Its protein product is CASSLMLRTGRYSNQPQHF.

Here the CDR3 DNA reads TGCGCCAGCACCCCTACGGGGACAGGGGGAACCTACGAGCAGTACTTC. It codes for CASTPTGTGGTYEQYF. The gene calls are TRBV5-1 and TRBJ2-7, with 11 bases identical to TRBD1. The CDR3 spans 16 residues. Looked up from germline, CDR1 is SGHRS and CDR2 is YFSETQ. The J segment lost 2 bases and the V segment lost 6 bases, leaving 10 bases of the junction unmatched. Looking up the rest from reference TRBV5-1 and TRBJ2-7 gives the full variable domain: KAGVTQTPRYLIKTRGQQVTLSCSPISGHRSVSWYQQTPGQGLQFLFEYFSETQRNKGNFPGRFSGRQFSNSRSEMNVSTLELGDSALYLCASTPTGTGGTYEQYFGPGTRLTVT.

V and J are TRBV27 and TRBJ1-5; TRBD1 matches 8 bases. After removal of 4 bases from V and 6 bases from J, the junction contained 8 bases not matched to a gene. This CDR3 contains 15 residues. CDR1 MNHEY and CDR2 SMNVEV come from the germline V gene (reference sequence). Here the CDR3 DNA reads TGTGCCAGCAGTTCCCGACAGGGGAGTATTCAGCCCCAGCATTTT. Translating it yields CASSSRQGSIQPQHF.

The V call is TRBV11-2, the J call TRBJ2-1, with 9 bases identical to TRBD2. The CDR3 consists of 13 residues. The germline V gene encodes CDR1 SGHAT and CDR2 FQNNGV. V lost 5 bases and J lost 15; bases outside the gene matches: 11. CDR3 sequence reads: CASSPIAGALGFF. The CDR3 DNA is TGTGCCAGCAGCCCTATAGCGGGAGCCTTAGGGTTCTTC.

This clone was picked up a small number of times. This sequence joins TRBV5-6 and TRBJ2-5; 7 nucleotides line up with TRBD1. Germline assignment: CDR1 SGHDT and CDR2 YYEEEE. There are 13 residues in the CDR3. Trimming at V came to 3 bases and at J to 2 bases, leaving 1 base not matched to a gene. CDR3: CASSWDRQETQYF. Here the CDR3 DNA reads TGTGCCAGCAGCTGGGACAGACAAGAGACCCAGTACTTC. The variable domain in full, with the rest retrieved from reference TRBV5-6 and TRBJ2-5, is DAGVTQSPTHLIKTRGQQVTLRCSPKSGHDTVSWYQQALGQGPQFIFQYYEEEERQRGNFPDRFSGHQFPNYSSELNVNALLLGDSALYLCASSWDRQETQYFGPGTRLLVL.